These 6 T cell receptor beta chains were all obtained from the same sample, sequenced in a study of response to subunit inactivated influenza vaccine. TCRdb ran MiXCR on the RT-PCR reads and lists one entry per CDR3 protein. The sample records a few hundred thousand distinct CDR3 sequences, approximately 23% being singletons. Material: PBMCs from blood, obtained 21 months after vaccination. These receptors were obtained from a man between 50 and 69 years old who received an inactivated influenza vaccine.

The V gene is TRBV12-3 or TRBV12-4, the J gene TRBJ1-2; D unresolved. CDR3 length: 15 amino acids. V lost 4 bases, J lost 6 bases, and 18 bases lay in between. The CDR3 is CASSSKGILVHGYTF. The DNA for the CDR3 is TGTGCCAGCAGTTCAAAGGGCATCTTGGTCCATGGCTACACCTTC.

This chain joins TRBV12-3 or TRBV12-4 and TRBJ2-7; 8 bases line up with TRBD1. CDR3 length equals 16 residues. The V segment lost 4 bases and the J segment 0 bases; nucleotides outside the gene matches: 8. The CDR3 here is CASSSLRQGSSYEQYF. CDR3 nucleotides: TGTGCCAGCAGTTCCCTAAGACAGGGGAGCTCCTACGAGCAGTACTTC.

The gene calls are TRBV21-1 and TRBJ2-7; the table's D call, TRBD1, was not checked against the DNA. TRBV21-1 is labeled a pseudogene. The CDR3 contains 15 residues. The CDR3 reads CASSTGTGSIYEQYF. The CDR3 nucleotides read TGTGCCAGCAGCACCGGGACAGGGAGTATCTACGAGCAGTACTTC.

The gene calls are TRBV12-3 or TRBV12-4 and TRBJ2-5; TRBD2 aligns across 9 bases. V shed 6 bases, J shed 5 bases, and the junction held 4 bases outside the gene matches. There are 13 residues in the CDR3. The CDR3 here is CASRERGVETQYF. The CDR3 DNA follows: TGTGCCAGCAGGGAGCGGGGGGTTGAGACCCAGTACTTC.

V is TRBV5-5 and J is TRBJ2-1; possible D gene TRBD1, 5 bases. Germline CDR1 reads SGHKS; CDR2 reads YYEKEE (reference sequence). V shed 1 base and J shed 6 bases, with 8 bases lying between them. This CDR3 is built from 13 residues. Here the CDR3 DNA reads TGTGCCAGCAGCTTGTGGGGCTCCAATGAGCAGTTCTTC. Translation: CASSLWGSNEQFF. Complete variable domain (other parts from reference TRBV5-5 and TRBJ2-1): DAGVTQSPTHLIKTRGQQVTLRCSPISGHKSVSWYQQVLGQGPQFIFQYYEKEERGRGNFPDRFSARQFPNYSSELNVNALLLGDSALYLCASSLWGSNEQFFGPGTRLTVL.

The rearrangement joins TRBV28 to TRBJ2-7; the D is unclear. V gave up 6 bases and J gave up 0 bases, with 12 bases separating them. Germline V gives CDR1 MDHEN, CDR2 SYDVKM. The CDR3 totals 14 residues. The CDR3 DNA reads as TGTGCCAGCAGCACCTTTGGCGCCTCCTACGAGCAGTACTTC. Protein product: CASSTFGASYEQYF.